This TCR beta chain appears in the sequencing data of a study of PD-L1 blockade in urothelial cancer. This sample's time point: pretreatment peripheral blood. Study outcomes and limitations: Those with durable benefit had larger increases in tumor-associated blood clones at 3 weeks.

Notes on this clone: The antigen remains unidentified.

The V and J ends lost 0 bases and 1 base respectively, with 6 bases between them. This CDR3 has 14 residues. From germline, CDR1 is SGDLS and CDR2 YYNGEE. The repertoire was sequenced with immunoSEQ multiplex PCR; TCRdb's copy has only in-frame clones and lacks some. The profile covers approximately 18,000 clones, with 70% to 90% appearing a single time and 12% taken by the ten largest. Sequences were derived from PBMCs, sampled around atezolizumab (anti-PD-L1) treatment. The chain joins TRBV9 to TRBJ2-3; weak D call: TRBD2 (5 bases). This clonotype was sampled from a man in his 70s with urothelial cancer. The CDR3 region has the DNA TGTGCCAGCAGCGTAGGCGGGCGCACAGATACGCAGTATTTT. Its protein product is CASSVGGRTDTQYF. The full variable domain, completed using reference TRBV9 and TRBJ2-3, is DSGVTQTPKHLITATGQRVTLRCSPRSGDLSVYWYQQSLDQGLQFLIQYYNGEERAKGNILERFSAQQFPDLHSELNLSSLELGDSALYFCASSVGGRTDTQYFGPGTRLTVL.